This passage covers 6 T cell receptor beta chains from one sample sequenced in a study of shared clonotypes between healthy human individuals. Data came from immunoSEQ multiplex PCR; TCRdb stores just in-frame clones and leaves some out. This table has around 1.9 million clones, just over 90% appearing once. Naive-designated CD8 cells lacked CD45RO, were positively enriched for CCR7, and omitted terminally differentiated effector memory CD45RA+ cells. Sequencing used naive CD8+ T cells from PBMCs. These receptor sequences come from a young man in good health. Some clones in this sample may be carry-over from other donors' samples.

This clone was recorded only once. This chain links TRBV10-3 with TRBJ2-1; TRBD1 matches at 9 bases. CDR3 length equals 13 residues. V was pared by 11 bases and J by 5 bases, with 7 bases of the junction left unmatched. Germline V lookup: CDR1 ENHRY, CDR2 SYGVKD. Here the CDR3 reads CAGRRDRDNEQFF. The DNA of the CDR3 is TGTGCCGGTCGCCGGGACAGGGACAATGAGCAGTTCTTC.

Notes on this clone: Other DNA sequences in this specimen translate into the identical CDR3. The chain couples TRBV7-9 to TRBJ2-5; tentative D call: TRBD2 (5 bases). Trimming stripped 2 bases from V and 2 bases from J, with 9 bases between. CDR1 is SEHNR, CDR2 FQNEAQ, per germline (reference sequence). The CDR3 has 14 amino acids. This chain's CDR3 is CASSLPGSQETQYF. The CDR3 DNA is TGTGCCAGCAGCTTACCGGGGAGTCAAGAGACCCAGTACTTC.

This chain uses TRBV28 with TRBJ1-2; no clear D gene. Trimming pared 5 bases from V and 4 bases from J, leaving 8 bases between. CDR1 is MDHEN and CDR2 is SYDVKM in the germline V gene. The CDR3 is 12 residues long. The CDR3 protein is CASSPGSYGYTF. For the CDR3, the DNA is TGTGCCAGCAGTCCTGGGAGCTATGGCTACACCTTC.

This clone was seen just once. This chain links TRBV11-2 with TRBJ1-2, with a weak D call TRBD1 (5 bases). This CDR3 is built from 14 residues. V was trimmed by 5 bases and J by 4 bases, leaving 14 bases between them. Per the germline V gene, CDR1 is SGHAT and CDR2 is FQNNGV. The CDR3 DNA follows: TGTGCCAGCAGCCCGTCCCGGGGGTCCTATGGCTACACCTTC. Protein sequence: CASSPSRGSYGYTF.

This clone was counted once. The chain links TRBV6-4 to TRBJ2-1, with TRBD1 matching 8 bases. The CDR3 runs 17 residues. The V segment lost 4 bases and the J segment 7 bases; nucleotides outside the gene matches: 15. Germline CDR1 is MRHNA and CDR2 is SNTAGT. The CDR3 loop is CASSGPGGRGLVNEQFF. In DNA, the CDR3 is TGTGCCAGCAGTGGACCAGGGGGCAGGGGGCTTGTAAATGAGCAGTTCTTC.

This clone was seen a single time. The rearrangement joins TRBV14 to TRBJ2-7; D is uncertain. V lost 4 bases and J lost 5, with 9 bases in between. This CDR3 contains 12 residues. The germline V gene has CDR1 SGHDN and CDR2 FVKESK. The CDR3, as DNA: TGTGCCAGCAGCCCACTTTTCCACGAGCAGTACTTC. It is translated as CASSPLFHEQYF.